These T cell receptor beta chains were read from a single sample in a study of blood T cell repertoires in COVID-19. Libraries were prepared by immunoSEQ multiplex PCR; TCRdb keeps only in-frame clonotypes and omits some of them. The sample records roughly 100,000 clones, more than 75% being singletons. Sequenced sample: peripheral blood. These TCRs come from a human donor in a cohort sampled during active COVID-19. Both conserved end residues are part of each CDR3. The D gene is left open where the match is weak. Size is stated for part of the rows, as once, few or many counts, or as a class when the clone is expanded.

CDR3aa: CASSVGGESYEQYF
CDR3nt: TGTGCCAGCAGCGTAGGGGGGGAGTCCTACGAGCAGTACTTC
v_gene: TRBV9
len: 14
abundance: -
d_gene: -
j_gene: TRBJ2-7

CDR3aa: CATQGTSGKNTGELFF
CDR3nt: TGTGCCACCCAGGGGACTAGCGGGAAGAACACCGGGGAGCTGTTTTTT
v_gene: TRBV10-3
len: 16
abundance: -
d_gene: TRBD2
j_gene: TRBJ2-2

CDR3aa: CASSLVPRETQYF
CDR3nt: TGTGCCAGCAGCTTAGTGCCGAGAGAGACCCAGTACTTC
v_gene: TRBV7-3
len: 13
abundance: -
d_gene: -
j_gene: TRBJ2-5

CDR3aa: CASTLTGPGGETQYF
CDR3nt: TGTGCCAGCACCCTCACCGGACCAGGAGGGGAGACCCAGTACTTC
v_gene: TRBV5-4
len: 15
abundance: -
d_gene: -
j_gene: TRBJ2-5

CDR3aa: CASKKGDTAGLDTEAFF
CDR3nt: TGTGCCAGCAAAAAAGGGGACACAGCAGGATTGGACACTGAAGCTTTCTTT
v_gene: TRBV21-1
len: 17
abundance: -
d_gene: -
j_gene: TRBJ1-1

CDR3aa: CASSQEVGGAYNEQFF
CDR3nt: TGCGCCAGCAGCCAAGAAGTGGGGGGGGCCTACAATGAGCAGTTCTTC
v_gene: TRBV4-1
len: 16
abundance: -
d_gene: TRBD2
j_gene: TRBJ2-1

CDR3aa: CASSTRQGLRSGNTIYF
CDR3nt: TGTGCCAGCAGTACCAGGCAGGGGCTCCGCTCTGGAAACACCATATATTTT
v_gene: TRBV25-1
len: 17
abundance: once
d_gene: -
j_gene: TRBJ1-3

CDR3aa: CASVDRVVVNTEAFF
CDR3nt: TGTGCCAGCGTCGACAGGGTTGTTGTGAACACTGAAGCTTTCTTT
v_gene: TRBV28
len: 15
abundance: -
d_gene: TRBD1
j_gene: TRBJ1-1

CDR3aa: CASSGQVTGSNQPQHF
CDR3nt: TGTGCCAGCAGTGGACAGGTAACGGGGAGCAATCAGCCCCAGCATTTT
v_gene: TRBV25-1
len: 16
abundance: -
d_gene: -
j_gene: TRBJ1-5

CDR3aa: CASSPGQGEGTEAFF
CDR3nt: TGCGCCAGCAGCCCCGGACAGGGAGAGGGGACTGAAGCTTTCTTT
v_gene: TRBV5-1
len: 15
abundance: -
d_gene: TRBD1
j_gene: TRBJ1-1

CDR3aa: CASRLDRGQPQHF
CDR3nt: TGTGCCAGCAGACTGGACAGGGGTCAGCCCCAGCATTTT
v_gene: TRBV12-3/TRBV12-4
len: 13
abundance: -
d_gene: TRBD1
j_gene: TRBJ1-5

CDR3aa: CASSQGGSYNSPLHF
CDR3nt: TGTGCCAGCAGCCAGGGGGGCTCCTATAATTCACCCCTCCACTTT
v_gene: TRBV3-1/TRBV3-2
len: 15
abundance: once
d_gene: -
j_gene: TRBJ1-6

CDR3aa: CASSLAFGHPAFF
CDR3nt: TGTGCCAGCAGCCTCGCCTTTGGGCACCCAGCTTTCTTT
v_gene: TRBV7-3
len: 13
abundance: once
d_gene: -
j_gene: TRBJ1-1